The TCR beta chain under discussion was sequenced for a study of metastatic and nonmetastatic thyroid tumors. Across the study: Malignant thyroid and benign thyroid patients provided blood and tumor or nodule tissue whose repertoires were compared.

A few counts support this clone. V lost 5 bases to trimming and J lost 2 bases; unmatched junction nucleotides: 5. There are 14 residues in the CDR3. Each patient came to thyroid surgery without any prior treatment (of any kind). Via MiXCR, TCRdb re-called the PCR reads. The sample consists of approximately 20,000 clones, 35% to 40% of them appearing once. This receptor was identified in a female donor with papillary thyroid cancer or a benign thyroid nodule (not recorded which). Some clones in this sample may be carry-over from other donors' samples. The chain recombines TRBV12-3 or TRBV12-4 with TRBJ1-1, with 7 bases fitting TRBD1. The sequenced sample consisted of tumor tissue. The CDR3 region is CASSTGAFNTEAFF. Here the CDR3 DNA reads TGTGCCAGCAGTACAGGGGCATTCAACACTGAAGCTTTCTTT.